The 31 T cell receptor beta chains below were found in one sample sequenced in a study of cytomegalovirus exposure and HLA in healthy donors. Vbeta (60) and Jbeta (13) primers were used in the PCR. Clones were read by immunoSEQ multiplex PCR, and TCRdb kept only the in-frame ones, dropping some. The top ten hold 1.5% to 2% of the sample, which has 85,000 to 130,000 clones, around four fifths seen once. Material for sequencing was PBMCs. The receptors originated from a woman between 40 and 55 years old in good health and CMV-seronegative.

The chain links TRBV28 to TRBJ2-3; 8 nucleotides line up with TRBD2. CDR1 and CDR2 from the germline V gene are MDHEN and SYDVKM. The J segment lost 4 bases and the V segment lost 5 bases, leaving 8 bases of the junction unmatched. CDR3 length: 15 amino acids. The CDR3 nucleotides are TGTGCCAGCAGTCGGGGGGGAGGTCAGGCAGATACGCAGTATTTT. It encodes CASSRGGGQADTQYF.

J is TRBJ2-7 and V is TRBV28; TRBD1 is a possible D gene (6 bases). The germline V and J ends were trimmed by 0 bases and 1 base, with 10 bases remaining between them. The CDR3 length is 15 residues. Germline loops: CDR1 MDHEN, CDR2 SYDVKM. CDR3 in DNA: TGTGCCAGCAGTTTATGGGGGGCGGCGTCCTACGAGCAGTACTTC. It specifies CASSLWGAASYEQYF.

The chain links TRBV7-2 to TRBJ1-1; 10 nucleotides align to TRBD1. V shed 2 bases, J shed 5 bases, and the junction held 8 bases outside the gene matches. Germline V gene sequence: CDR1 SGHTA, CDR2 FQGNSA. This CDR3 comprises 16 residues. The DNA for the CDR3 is TGTGCCAGCAGCTTAAGGGACAGGGGAAGTTGGACTGAAGCTTTCTTT. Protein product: CASSLRDRGSWTEAFF.

The CDR3 spells CASSSGLAGVSGELFF. Written as DNA, the CDR3 is TGCGCCAGCAGCTCCGGACTAGCGGGAGTATCCGGGGAGCTGTTTTTT. The J gene is TRBJ2-2, the V gene TRBV5-1; TRBD2 matches at 13 bases. Unmatched junction bases numbered 5, after V lost 3 bases and J lost 6 bases. Germline CDR1 is SGHRS and CDR2 is YFSETQ. The CDR3 length is 16 residues. Filled out from reference TRBV5-1 and TRBJ2-2, the complete variable domain reads KAGVTQTPRYLIKTRGQQVTLSCSPISGHRSVSWYQQTPGQGLQFLFEYFSETQRNKGNFPGRFSGRQFSNSRSEMNVSTLELGDSALYLCASSSGLAGVSGELFFGEGSRLTVL.

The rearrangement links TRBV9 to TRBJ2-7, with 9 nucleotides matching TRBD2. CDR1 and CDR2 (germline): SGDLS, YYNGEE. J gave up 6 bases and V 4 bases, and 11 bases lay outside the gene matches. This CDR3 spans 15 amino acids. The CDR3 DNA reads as TGTGCCAGCAGCCCCCGGGGGGTAGCGGGAGTCGAGCAGTACTTC. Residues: CASSPRGVAGVEQYF.

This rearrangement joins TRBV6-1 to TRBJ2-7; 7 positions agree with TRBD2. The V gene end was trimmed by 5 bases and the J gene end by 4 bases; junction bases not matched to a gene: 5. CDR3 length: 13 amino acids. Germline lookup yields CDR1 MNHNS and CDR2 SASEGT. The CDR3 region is CASSTGGGYEQYF. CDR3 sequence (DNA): TGTGCCAGCAGTACGGGAGGCGGTTACGAGCAGTACTTC.

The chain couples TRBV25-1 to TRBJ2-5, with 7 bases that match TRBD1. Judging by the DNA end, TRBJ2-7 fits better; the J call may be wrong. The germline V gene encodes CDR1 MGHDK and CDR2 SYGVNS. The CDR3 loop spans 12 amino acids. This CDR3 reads CASRDSSYEQYF. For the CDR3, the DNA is TGTGCCAGCCGGGACAGCTCCTACGAGCAGTACTTC.

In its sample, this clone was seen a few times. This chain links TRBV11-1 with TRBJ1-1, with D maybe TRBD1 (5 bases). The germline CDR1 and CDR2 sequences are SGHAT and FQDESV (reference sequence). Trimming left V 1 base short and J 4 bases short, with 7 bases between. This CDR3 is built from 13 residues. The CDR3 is CASSLGQGTEAFF. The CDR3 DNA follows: TGTGCCAGCAGCTTAGGGCAGGGCACTGAAGCTTTCTTT.

CDR3 loop: CASSLELGNEKLFF. The CDR3 DNA is TGTGCCAGCAGCTTAGAACTAGGAAATGAAAAACTGTTTTTT. The chain links TRBV7-8 to TRBJ1-4; D remains unclear. Germline CDR1 SGHVS, CDR2 FQNEAQ. CDR3 length: 14 amino acids. Trimming cost V 1 base and J 5 bases, with 8 bases left between them.

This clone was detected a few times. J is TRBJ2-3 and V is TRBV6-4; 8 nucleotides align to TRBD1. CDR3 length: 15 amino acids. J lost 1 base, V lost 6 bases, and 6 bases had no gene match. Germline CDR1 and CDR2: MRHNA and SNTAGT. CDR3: CASSVETGGTDTQYF. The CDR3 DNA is TGTGCCAGCAGCGTCGAGACAGGGGGCACAGATACGCAGTATTTT.

The CDR3 is CSVGQGIDNEQFF. CDR3 nucleotides: TGCAGCGTTGGACAGGGGATCGACAATGAGCAGTTCTTC. The chain uses TRBV29-1 and TRBJ2-1; TRBD1 matches at 8 bases. The CDR3 spans 13 residues. Per germline, CDR1 SQVTM and CDR2 ANQGSEA. V gave up 4 bases and J gave up 5 bases; unmatched junction bases: 4.

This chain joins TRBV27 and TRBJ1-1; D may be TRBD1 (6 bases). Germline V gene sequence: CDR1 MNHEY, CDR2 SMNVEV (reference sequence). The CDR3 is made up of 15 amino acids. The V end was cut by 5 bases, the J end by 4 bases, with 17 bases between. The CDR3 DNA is TGTGCCAGCAGTAACCTTGACAGGTTTACCACTGAAGCTTTCTTT. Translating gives CASSNLDRFTTEAFF.

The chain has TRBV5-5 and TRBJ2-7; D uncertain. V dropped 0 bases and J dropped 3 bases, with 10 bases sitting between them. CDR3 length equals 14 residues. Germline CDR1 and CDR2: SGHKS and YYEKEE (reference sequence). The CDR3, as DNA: TGTGCCAGCAGCTTGGACGCGAGGTTCTACGAGCAGTACTTC. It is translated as CASSLDARFYEQYF.

CDR3 sequence reads: CASRTGGGQGRGVNTEAFF. The CDR3 DNA reads TGTGCCAGCAGAACAGGCGGTGGGCAGGGGCGGGGGGTGAACACTGAAGCTTTCTTT. The chain is built from TRBV27 and TRBJ1-1; weak D call: TRBD1 (6 bases). Looked up from germline, CDR1 is MNHEY and CDR2 is SMNVEV (reference sequence). This CDR3 has 19 residues. Trimming took 6 bases from V and 0 from J, leaving 26 bases between them.

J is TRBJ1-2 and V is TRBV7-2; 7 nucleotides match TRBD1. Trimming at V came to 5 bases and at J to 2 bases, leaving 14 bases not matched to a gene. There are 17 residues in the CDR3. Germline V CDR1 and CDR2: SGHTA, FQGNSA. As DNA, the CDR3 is TGTGCCAGCAGCGTTACTTTTCGGGGACAGAGAAACTATGGCTACACCTTC. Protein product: CASSVTFRGQRNYGYTF.

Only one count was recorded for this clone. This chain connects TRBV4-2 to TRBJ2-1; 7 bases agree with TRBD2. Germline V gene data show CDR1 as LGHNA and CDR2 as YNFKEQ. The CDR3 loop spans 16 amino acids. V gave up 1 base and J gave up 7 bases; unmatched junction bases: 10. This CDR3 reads CASSQGVGGPLNEQFF. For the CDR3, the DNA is TGTGCCAGCAGCCAAGGGGTGGGAGGGCCCCTAAATGAGCAGTTCTTC.

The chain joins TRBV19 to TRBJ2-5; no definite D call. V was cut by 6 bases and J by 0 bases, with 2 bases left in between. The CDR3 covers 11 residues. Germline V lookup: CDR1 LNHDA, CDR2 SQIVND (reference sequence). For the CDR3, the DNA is TGTGCCAGTAGCAACCAAGAGACCCAGTACTTC. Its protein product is CASSNQETQYF.

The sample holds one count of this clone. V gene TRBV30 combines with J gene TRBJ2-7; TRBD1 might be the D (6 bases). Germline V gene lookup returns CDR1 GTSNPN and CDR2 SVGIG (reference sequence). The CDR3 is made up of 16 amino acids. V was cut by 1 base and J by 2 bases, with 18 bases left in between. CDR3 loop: CAWSALPRTVTYEQYF. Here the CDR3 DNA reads TGTGCCTGGAGTGCCCTACCCCGGACAGTTACCTACGAGCAGTACTTC.

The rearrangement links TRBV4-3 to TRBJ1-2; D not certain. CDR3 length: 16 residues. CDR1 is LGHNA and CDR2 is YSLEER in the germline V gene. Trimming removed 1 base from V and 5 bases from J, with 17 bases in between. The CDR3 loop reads CASSQASRGWRYGYTF. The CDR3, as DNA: TGCGCCAGCAGCCAAGCTTCGCGAGGGTGGAGGTATGGCTACACCTTC.

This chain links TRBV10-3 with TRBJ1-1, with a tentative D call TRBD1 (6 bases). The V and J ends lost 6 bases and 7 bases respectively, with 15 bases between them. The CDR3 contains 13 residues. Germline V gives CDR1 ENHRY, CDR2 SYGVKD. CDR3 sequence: CAIRERQDSEAFF. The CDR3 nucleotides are TGTGCCATCAGGGAACGACAGGACAGTGAAGCTTTCTTT.

CDR3 coding DNA: TGTGCCAGCAGTTTTTACGACATGAACACTGAAGCTTTCTTT. Amino acids: CASSFYDMNTEAFF. V gene TRBV6-5 combines with J gene TRBJ1-1, with no clear D. CDR1 is MNHEY, CDR2 SVGAGI, per germline. V was shortened by 4 bases and J by 0 bases, with 9 bases between the two germline ends. The CDR3 spans 14 residues.

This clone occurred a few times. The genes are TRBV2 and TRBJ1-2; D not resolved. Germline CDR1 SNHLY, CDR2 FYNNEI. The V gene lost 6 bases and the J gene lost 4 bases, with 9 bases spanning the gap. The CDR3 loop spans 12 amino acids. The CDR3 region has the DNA TGTGCCAGCAGACAGTCAACCTATGGCTACACCTTC. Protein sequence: CASRQSTYGYTF. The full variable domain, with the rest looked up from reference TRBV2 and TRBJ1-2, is EPEVTQTPSHQVTQMGQEVILRCVPISNHLYFYWYRQILGQKVEFLVSFYNNEISEKSEIFDDQFSVERPDGSNFTLKIRSTKLEDSAMYFCASRQSTYGYTFGSGTRLTVV.

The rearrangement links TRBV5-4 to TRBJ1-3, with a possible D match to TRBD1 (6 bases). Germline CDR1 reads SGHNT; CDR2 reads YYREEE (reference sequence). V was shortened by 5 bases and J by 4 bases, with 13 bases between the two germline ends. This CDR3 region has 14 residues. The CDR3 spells CASREQGLGNTIYF. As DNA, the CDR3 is TGTGCCAGCAGGGAACAGGGTCTCGGAAACACCATATATTTT. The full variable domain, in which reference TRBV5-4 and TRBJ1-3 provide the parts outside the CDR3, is ETGVTQSPTHLIKTRGQQVTLRCSSQSGHNTVSWYQQALGQGPQFIFQYYREEENGRGNFPPRFSGLQFPNYSSELNVNALELDDSALYLCASREQGLGNTIYFGEGSWLTVV.

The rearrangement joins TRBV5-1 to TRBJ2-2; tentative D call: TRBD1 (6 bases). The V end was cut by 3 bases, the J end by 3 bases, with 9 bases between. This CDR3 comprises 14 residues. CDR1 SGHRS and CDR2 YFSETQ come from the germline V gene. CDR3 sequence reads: CASSSGTYTGELFF. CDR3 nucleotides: TGCGCCAGCAGCTCTGGGACATACACCGGGGAGCTGTTTTTT.

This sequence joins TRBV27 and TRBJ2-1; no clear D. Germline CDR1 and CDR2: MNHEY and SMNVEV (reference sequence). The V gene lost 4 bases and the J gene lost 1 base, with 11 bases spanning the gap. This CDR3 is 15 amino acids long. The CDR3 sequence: CASSYGEVSYNEQFF. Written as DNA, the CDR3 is TGTGCCAGCAGTTATGGTGAGGTTTCCTACAATGAGCAGTTCTTC.

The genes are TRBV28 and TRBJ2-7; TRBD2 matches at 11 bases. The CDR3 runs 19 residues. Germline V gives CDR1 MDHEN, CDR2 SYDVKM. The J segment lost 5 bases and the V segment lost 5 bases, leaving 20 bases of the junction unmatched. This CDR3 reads CASSMPGLAVGGTGDEQYF. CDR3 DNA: TGTGCCAGCAGTATGCCGGGACTAGCGGTTGGAGGGACAGGCGACGAGCAGTACTTC.

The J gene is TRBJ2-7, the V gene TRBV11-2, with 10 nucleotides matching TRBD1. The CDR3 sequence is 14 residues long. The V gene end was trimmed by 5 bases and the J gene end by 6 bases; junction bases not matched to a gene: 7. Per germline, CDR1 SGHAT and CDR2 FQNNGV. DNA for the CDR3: TGTGCCAGCAGCCCTTGGGACAGGGGATTCGAGCAGTACTTC. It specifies CASSPWDRGFEQYF. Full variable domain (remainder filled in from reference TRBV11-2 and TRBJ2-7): EAGVAQSPRYKIIEKRQSVAFWCNPISGHATLYWYQQILGQGPKLLIQFQNNGVVDDSQLPKDRFSAERLKGVDSTLKIQPAKLEDSAVYLCASSPWDRGFEQYFGPGTRLTVT.

CDR3 nucleotides: TGCGCCAGCAGCTGGGGACAGGGTGGAGACTATGGCTACACCTTC. Translated, it gives CASSWGQGGDYGYTF. The rearrangement uses TRBV5-1 and TRBJ1-2; TRBD1 aligns across 9 bases. Germline trimming cut 3 bases from V and 3 bases from J; bases unmatched to any gene: 6. Per the germline V gene, CDR1 is SGHRS and CDR2 is YFSETQ. The CDR3 loop spans 15 amino acids.

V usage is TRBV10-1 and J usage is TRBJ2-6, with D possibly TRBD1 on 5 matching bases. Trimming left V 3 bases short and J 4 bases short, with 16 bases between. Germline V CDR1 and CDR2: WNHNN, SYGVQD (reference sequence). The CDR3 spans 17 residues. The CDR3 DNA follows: TGCGCCAGCAGTGAAGGCAGGGATGATTACGGGGCCAACGTCCTGACTTTC. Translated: CASSEGRDDYGANVLTF.

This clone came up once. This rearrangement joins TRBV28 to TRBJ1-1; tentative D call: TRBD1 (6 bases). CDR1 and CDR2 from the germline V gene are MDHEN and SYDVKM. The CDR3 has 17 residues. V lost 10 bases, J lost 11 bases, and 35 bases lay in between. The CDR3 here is CATGVQGTGPETQGAFF. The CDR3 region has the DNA TGTGCCACCGGGGTACAGGGCACGGGCCCGGAAACGCAGGGGGCTTTCTTT.

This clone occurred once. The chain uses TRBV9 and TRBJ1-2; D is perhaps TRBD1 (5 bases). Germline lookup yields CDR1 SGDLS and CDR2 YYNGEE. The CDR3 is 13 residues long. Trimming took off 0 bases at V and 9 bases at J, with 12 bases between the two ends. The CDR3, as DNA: TGTGCCAGCAGCGTAGGACAGCAAAAGAGCTACACCTTC. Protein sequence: CASSVGQQKSYTF.